The 20 T cell receptor beta chains reported below all come from one sample, sequenced in a study of human T cells and chemical hapten exposure. One entry per CDR3 protein results from TCRdb running MiXCR on the RACE reads. The data hold about 120,000 distinct CDR3 sequences, with roughly 13% observed a single time. Time point described: patch test 1, 2 weeks after DPC sensitization. The treatment: therapeutic diphenylcyclopropenone sensitization with weekly scalp DPC. Sequenced here: whole blood, sampled in connection with sensitization to the hapten diphenylcyclopropenone (DPC). The receptors derive from a man younger than 30 with alopecia areata. Some clones in this sample may be carry-over from other donors' samples.

There are a few counts of this clonotype. J is TRBJ1-1 and V is TRBV7-6, with TRBD1 matching over 9 bases. This CDR3 is 13 amino acids long. The V gene end was trimmed by 4 bases and the J gene end by 5 bases; junction bases not matched to a gene: 2. The V gene's germline CDR1 is SGHVS and CDR2 FNYEAQ. CDR3 in DNA: TGTGCCAGCAGCTATGACAGGGGGACTGAAGCTTTCTTT. It yields the protein CASSYDRGTEAFF.

The chain recombines TRBV7-9 with TRBJ1-2, with 12 bases aligning to TRBD1. CDR1 is SEHNR, CDR2 FQNEAQ, per germline (reference sequence). The CDR3 consists of 16 residues. V was pared by 5 bases and J by 6 bases, with 10 bases of the junction left unmatched. The CDR3 bases are TGTGCCAGCAGCCCCGGGACAGGGGGCGAGGCACATGGCTACACCTTC. Its translation is CASSPGTGGEAHGYTF.

This clonotype has ten or more counts. The chain recombines TRBV19 with TRBJ2-7, with a weak D call TRBD2 (6 bases). The length of the CDR3 is 14 residues. Germline lookup yields CDR1 LNHDA and CDR2 SQIVND (reference sequence). The V and J ends lost 10 bases and 7 bases respectively, with 23 bases between them. The CDR3 loop reads CATSRDLGPREQYF. The CDR3 DNA reads TGTGCCACTTCTCGGGACTTGGGGCCTCGGGAGCAGTACTTC.

There are many counts of this clonotype. This chain uses TRBV6-4 with TRBJ2-3; D is unresolved. The germline V gene encodes CDR1 MRHNA and CDR2 SNTAGT. This CDR3 spans 14 amino acids. Trimming cost V 4 bases and J 5 bases, with 13 bases left between them. CDR3 loop: CASSAGNLGDTQYF. The CDR3 coding sequence is TGTGCCAGCAGTGCAGGCAACCTGGGAGATACGCAGTATTTT.

This clonotype was counted a few times. The CDR3 DNA is TGTGCCAGCAATACCCCGGGCCCCCAAGAGACCCAGTACTTC. Its translation is CASNTPGPQETQYF. The chain employs TRBV2 and TRBJ2-5; D gene uncertain. CDR3 length: 14 residues. The V gene's germline CDR1 is SNHLY and CDR2 FYNNEI. The ends were cut back, 7 bases at V and 1 base at J, with 13 bases in the middle.

The chain is built from TRBV4-3 and TRBJ2-3; D not certain. The CDR3 consists of 17 residues. V was clipped by 1 base and J by 1 base, with 15 bases between them. The V gene's germline CDR1 is LGHNA and CDR2 YSLEER. This CDR3 is CASSQGLTTSGTDTQYF. For the CDR3, the DNA is TGCGCCAGCAGCCAAGGGTTGACGACCTCTGGCACAGATACGCAGTATTTT.

J is TRBJ2-5 and V is TRBV10-3; the D gene is possibly TRBD1 (6 bases). This CDR3 contains 15 residues. The V gene lost 8 bases and the J gene lost 5 bases, with 21 bases spanning the gap. Germline V CDR1 and CDR2: ENHRY, SYGVKD. The CDR3 is CAISKLVGQLETQYF. CDR3 coding DNA: TGTGCCATCTCGAAATTGGTCGGACAGCTTGAGACCCAGTACTTC.

This chain links TRBV6-6 with TRBJ2-7; 9 bases are shared with TRBD1. CDR3 length: 15 amino acids. Germline V lookup: CDR1 MNHNY, CDR2 SVGAGI (reference sequence). The V gene end was trimmed by 2 bases and the J gene end by 3 bases; junction bases not matched to a gene: 5. CDR3 sequence: CASSYPGQGRYEQYF. CDR3 DNA: TGTGCCAGCAGTTACCCGGGACAGGGTCGCTACGAGCAGTACTTC.

This clonotype was counted ten times or more. The CDR3 DNA reads as TGTGCCAGCAGCCCACCTGGGCTCCAGAACTATGGCTACACCTTC. It yields the protein CASSPPGLQNYGYTF. The chain joins TRBV5-4 to TRBJ1-2; D is uncertain. Germline V lookup: CDR1 SGHNT, CDR2 YYREEE (reference sequence). The CDR3 length is 15 residues. The ends were cut back, 4 bases at V and 2 bases at J, with 15 bases in the middle.

This clonotype was counted between two and nine times. The V and J genes are TRBV24-1 and TRBJ2-1; D is ambiguous. The CDR3 extends over 12 amino acids. Looked up from germline, CDR1 is KGHDR and CDR2 is SFDVKD. The ends were cut back, 7 bases at V and 5 bases at J, with 8 bases in the middle. This CDR3 reads CATSQSNNEQFF. CDR3 coding DNA: TGTGCCACCAGCCAGAGCAACAATGAGCAGTTCTTC.

This clonotype was seen a few times. This chain joins TRBV25-1 and TRBJ2-7, with D unclear. The V and J ends lost 3 bases and 7 bases respectively, with 22 bases between them. CDR1 and CDR2 (germline): MGHDK, SYGVNS. There are 16 residues in the CDR3. CDR3 DNA sequence: TGTGCCAGCAGTGAGTCGGGTCCCCGCGTTGCTCTGGAGCAGTACTTC. Its translation is CASSESGPRVALEQYF.

The V call is TRBV29-1, the J call TRBJ2-4; tentatively, D is TRBD2 (6 bases). Between the trimmed V and J ends, which lost 4 bases and 7 bases, there was a span of 14 bases. Germline values: CDR1 SQVTM, CDR2 ANQGSEA. CDR3 length equals 13 residues. The CDR3 is CSVGFGGINIQYF. DNA for the CDR3: TGCAGCGTTGGGTTCGGGGGAATCAACATTCAGTACTTC.

This clonotype was counted only a few times. The chain combines TRBV6-2 or TRBV6-3 with TRBJ2-7; 10 nucleotides align to TRBD1. The CDR3 contains 15 residues. CDR1 is MNHEY, CDR2 SVGEGT, per germline. The ends lost 7 bases at V and 7 bases at J; junction bases unmatched: 13. CDR3 region: CASTVRGQGSAEQYF. DNA for the CDR3: TGTGCCAGCACCGTGCGGGGACAGGGGTCCGCGGAGCAGTACTTC.

The V gene is TRBV12-3 or TRBV12-4, the J gene TRBJ2-3, with D unresolved. Trimming cost V 1 base and J 1 base, with 12 bases left between them. The CDR3 totals 16 residues. CDR3 sequence reads: CASSLVLSTGTDTQYF. The CDR3 DNA reads as TGTGCCAGCAGTTTAGTCCTCTCGACTGGCACAGATACGCAGTATTTT.

This clonotype was detected only a few times. The J gene is TRBJ1-1, the V gene TRBV7-9, with D maybe TRBD1 (5 bases). The V end was cut by 6 bases, the J end by 4 bases, with 9 bases between. There are 12 residues in the CDR3. CDR1 SEHNR and CDR2 FQNEAQ come from the germline V gene (reference sequence). In DNA form, the CDR3 reads TGTGCCAGCAGAGTCCAGGGCACTGAAGCTTTCTTT. Translated, it gives CASRVQGTEAFF.

This clonotype was observed a handful of times. The chain links TRBV7-9 to TRBJ1-5; tentatively, D is TRBD1 (6 bases). The CDR3 runs 16 residues. V lost 5 bases and J lost 3, with 17 bases in between. Germline assignment: CDR1 SEHNR and CDR2 FQNEAQ (reference sequence). For the CDR3, the DNA is TGTGCCAGCAGCCACCAGGGGTCGAGGCTCAATCAGCCCCAGCATTTT. This translates into CASSHQGSRLNQPQHF.

V usage is TRBV29-1 and J usage is TRBJ2-7; maybe TRBD1 (5 bases). V was trimmed by 0 bases and J by 3 bases, leaving 15 bases between them. Germline CDR1 and CDR2: SQVTM and ANQGSEA. The CDR3 consists of 15 residues. The CDR3: CSVEDPQVGVYEQYF. The CDR3 region has the DNA TGCAGCGTTGAAGACCCACAGGTAGGGGTCTACGAGCAGTACTTC.

The V gene is TRBV5-1, the J gene TRBJ1-2; 10 nucleotides agree with TRBD1. Per germline, CDR1 SGHRS and CDR2 YFSETQ. V gave up 5 bases and J gave up 8 bases; unmatched junction bases: 9. This CDR3 comprises 14 residues. The CDR3 sequence is CASSSPGTGDGYTF. The CDR3 region has the DNA TGCGCCAGCAGTTCCCCCGGGACAGGGGACGGCTACACCTTC.

This clonotype was picked up many times. The chain employs TRBV7-8 and TRBJ1-2, with TRBD1 matching over 11 bases. The CDR3 loop spans 14 amino acids. V dropped 4 bases and J dropped 4; count of bases not matched to a gene: 2. Germline V lookup: CDR1 SGHVS, CDR2 FQNEAQ. CDR3 bases: TGTGCCAGCAGCTCGGGGACAGGGGGCTATGGCTACACCTTC. Its translation is CASSSGTGGYGYTF. Using reference TRBV7-8 and TRBJ1-2 for the parts outside the CDR3, the full variable domain is GAGVSQSPRYKVAKRGQDVALRCDPISGHVSLFWYQQALGQGPEFLTYFQNEAQLDKSGLPSDRFFAERPEGSVSTLKIQRTQQEDSAVYLCASSSGTGGYGYTFGSGTRLTVV.

V is TRBV12-3 or TRBV12-4 and J is TRBJ1-2, with a tentative D call TRBD1 (6 bases). The CDR3 sequence is 14 residues long. V lost 2 bases and J 6 bases, leaving 13 bases between the germline ends. The CDR3 loop reads CASSLIQGRDGYTF. The CDR3 region has the DNA TGTGCCAGCAGTTTAATACAGGGAAGGGATGGCTACACCTTC.